This T cell receptor beta chain appears in the sequencing data of a study of blood T cells in healthy people across ages (dated by TCRdb to between 2015 and 2016). General notes on the study: Template switching captured roughly one uniquely barcoded TCR beta cDNA molecule per two T cells in model experiments. The donors were split into four age groups: young (average 16 years), middle-aged (nearly 40), aged (62) and long-lived (under 85). To avoid experimental bias, donors of different ages were distributed randomly across sequencing lanes. Two additional independent replicas of 1 million unique cDNA reads from the same blood draw were analyzed for two donors (one aged 18 to 30 and one aged 80 or older). The study measured age-related changes in TCR beta repertoire diversity using deep sequencing normalized with unique cDNA molecular identifiers.

Results the study describes overall, beyond this receptor: Estimates of total diversity based on one million sequenced T cells were considered lower bounds and underestimates. Conclusive comparison of naive and antigen-experienced compartments was prevented by the profiling of bulk unsorted PBMCs. Compared with the aged group, more naive CD4+ T cells, fewer expanded clones and increased TCR diversity were shown by the long-lived group, suggesting age selection. Donor CMV infection status was unknown, potentially confounding age-related changes in expanded clonotypes. As age increased, observed TCR beta diversity per million T cells dropped in a roughly linear way, and a significant reduction was already evident by age about 40. There was a strong correlation between observed TCR beta diversity and the percentage of naive T cells measured by flow cytometry.

Library creation used 5' RACE. Reads for this sample came from an Illumina HiSeq 2500. The second PCR ran for roughly 7 to 11 cycles and used a J-beta primer mix along with a sample-barcoded 5' primer. A unique molecular identifier was introduced onto each TCR beta cDNA molecule by a template-switch 5' adaptor carrying 12 random nucleotides. Each sample yielded at least 2.5 million CDR3-containing paired-end reads. First-strand cDNA synthesis was performed from all RNA using the Mint cDNA synthesis kit, with priming by a TRBC-specific oligonucleotide. Following uracil-DNA glycosylase treatment, all cDNA underwent a first 18-cycle PCR with the universal primers M1SS and BC2_uni_R. The paper's data handling went like this. For normalization, 1 million high-quality reads, each with a distinct molecular identifier, were randomly selected from each sample. Reads sharing molecular identifiers were discarded rather than binned into consensus sequences. CDR3 identification, clonotype clustering and error correction used MiTCR with a Q25 quality threshold and the strictest error-elimination algorithm. A nonparametric unseen species model using Euler transformation provided a lower-bound estimate of total TCR beta diversity. The raw public reads went through TCRdb reprocessing: fastp at Q25, MiXCR clone calling, in-frame beta chains kept. Records with the same CDR3 protein are collapsed into one entry carrying the most frequent genes and DNA. Clone size and V and J calls follow TCRdb, not the original study. The sample data list 1.5 million to 1.8 million distinct CDR3 sequences, and approximately 43% of these were observed just once. Approximately 4% of the sample is taken by the ten largest.

With respect to this clonotype: The antigen it binds to is not known. A much larger clone differs from this one at a single base, so this may be a read error.

Systemically healthy Caucasian individuals from Russia, some 38 in total and aged roughly 6 to 95 years, were included as donors. About 10 milliliters of peripheral blood were drawn from each donor into EDTA-treated Vacutainer tubes. Ficoll-Paque density-gradient centrifugation was used to isolate PBMCs, with at least 6.5 million per sample. Total RNA was extracted from PBMCs with Trizol reagent, with at least 5 micrograms obtained per sample. For every donor, an aliquot of PBMCs went through flow cytometry to measure the percentages of naive CD45RAhigh/CD27high T cells. The germline V gene supplies CDR1 MNHEY and CDR2 SVGAGI. Including cysteine and phenylalanine, the CDR3 has 15 amino acids. CDR3 DNA is the only sequence kept; it has 45 bases, read in frame from the first base.

Sequenced: blood. Recombination joined TRBV6-5 with TRBJ2-6; TRBD1 is a weak D gene call, 5 bases matching. This TCR was recovered from a woman under 30 in good health. The sequenced DNA: TGTGCCAGCACTGTGACAGTCTCTGGGGCCAACGGCCTGACTTTC. It specifies CASTVTVSGANGLTF.